The 4 T cell receptor beta chains presented below share a single source sample, sequenced in a study of prognosis after radiotherapy for stage I lung cancer. Multiplex PCR, run in two rounds, amplified TCR beta CDR3 from genomic DNA. The authors ran first-round PCR with primers specific to each TRBV and TRBJ gene. MiXCR was run by TCRdb on the multiplex PCR reads, yielding one entry per CDR3 protein. The sample consists of roughly 25,000 distinct CDR3 sequences, 25% to 30% of them appearing once. The sample was PBMCs, taken before or after stereotactic body radiation therapy (not recorded which). These receptors were collected from a donor at least 50 years old with non-small cell lung cancer.

This clonotype was seen repeatedly, ten times or more. The V and J genes are TRBV4-1 and TRBJ2-3; 7 bases agree with TRBD1. Germline assignment: CDR1 MGHRA and CDR2 YSYEKL. The CDR3 has 16 residues. J gave up 1 base and V 0 bases, and 4 bases lay outside the gene matches. The CDR3, as DNA: TGCGCCAGCAGCCAAGAAGCAGGGGGAGGCACAGATACGCAGTATTTT. Encoded protein: CASSQEAGGGTDTQYF.

This chain joins TRBV6-2 or TRBV6-3 and TRBJ2-1; the D is unclear. The CDR3 is made up of 17 amino acids. Trimming removed 5 bases from V and 2 bases from J, with 19 bases in between. Germline-derived CDR1 and CDR2 are MNHEY and SVGEGT. This CDR3 is CASSEDSCSAAYNEQFF. The DNA of the CDR3 is TGTGCCAGCAGTGAAGACTCGTGCAGCGCGGCCTACAATGAGCAGTTCTTC.

This clonotype was seen ten or more times. The gene calls are TRBV7-8 and TRBJ2-7; the match to TRBD2 covers 7 bases. The CDR3 has 13 amino acids. The germline CDR1 and CDR2 sequences are SGHVS and FQNEAQ. Trimming took 5 bases from V and 9 from J; bases not matched to a gene: 10. Written as DNA, the CDR3 is TGTGCCAGCAGCCCAGGACTAGAACGGGGGCAGTACTTC. It specifies CASSPGLERGQYF.

A note on this clonotype: This clone may be a read error of a much larger clone one base away. The gene calls are TRBV5-6 and TRBJ2-1; 7 nucleotides match TRBD2. This CDR3 region has 20 residues. The trim removed 1 base at V and 0 bases at J, leaving 16 bases unmatched. From germline, CDR1 is SGHDT and CDR2 YYEEEE. In DNA, the CDR3 is TGTGCCAGCAGCTTGAGTCGCACTAGCGTGAAAAGGAGCTCCTACAATGAGCAGTTCTTC. Translated, it gives CASSLSRTSVKRSSYNEQFF.